This T cell receptor beta chain was recorded in a study of blood T cells in healthy people across ages. Overall study results and limits: Per million T cells, the diversity of TCR beta decreased roughly linearly as age advanced.

Primed by a sample-barcoded 5' primer and a J-beta primer mix, a second PCR proceeded for about 7 to 12 cycles. Tags on each cDNA molecule came from a template-switch adaptor with 12 random nucleotides. A single record per CDR3 protein comes from TCRdb applying MiXCR to the 5' RACE reads. Seen here are about 1.1 million distinct CDR3 sequences, roughly two fifths observed once, and the top ten hold about 12%. Note on this clonotype: Antigen unknown.

Trimming removed 5 bases at V and 0 bases at J, with 13 bases between. Germline V gives CDR1 MNHEY, CDR2 SVGAGI. CDR3 length equals 16 residues. The sequence was collected from a man between 18 and 35 years old in good health. The sequenced material came from blood. The chain links TRBV6-5 to TRBJ1-4; D might be TRBD1 (6 bases). CDR3 loop: CASSPSTGATNEKLFF. Here the CDR3 DNA reads TGTGCCAGCAGTCCTTCGACAGGAGCAACTAATGAAAAACTGTTTTTT.